This record concerns one T cell receptor (beta chain) sequence. The source of the sample is a study of cytomegalovirus exposure and HLA in healthy donors. Germline CDR1 reads SGHDT; CDR2 reads YYEEEE. J was trimmed by 8 bases and V by 10 bases; bases with no gene match: 13. The CDR3 runs to 13 residues. PCR involved 60 Vbeta and 13 Jbeta primers. Only in-frame clones appear in the TCRdb table, and some are missing; sequencing was by immunoSEQ multiplex PCR. The sample consists of some 84,000 clones, over 75% of them appearing once. Among the donors, all were healthy bone marrow donors. Donors showed nominal health when sampled, although they likely had unrecorded immune exposures.

Input material: PBMCs. The receptor's source is a male donor in good health and CMV-seropositive. The rearrangement joins TRBV5-6 to TRBJ1-2, with 8 positions matching TRBD1. The DNA of the CDR3 is TGTGCCTCGAGGATTGACAGGGGAAACGGCTACACCTTC. Protein product: CASRIDRGNGYTF.